This T cell receptor (beta chain) was identified during a study of CD8+ T cells in alopecia areata. This clone was counted between two and nine times. Gene names and germline refer to mouse. The sequenced fragment ends 4 residues before the CDR3 boundary, so the rest is inferred from the germline J gene. The sequencing template was cDNA reverse transcribed from extracted RNA. Assay used: immunoSEQ multiplex PCR; TCRdb lists only in-frame clones, some missing. The repertoire has approximately 110,000 clones, none seen only once; the ten largest take about 19%. V shed 4 bases and J 3 bases; nucleotides not matched to a gene: 5. The CDR3 totals 15 residues. CDR1 and CDR2 (germline): NNHDY, SYVADS.

The chain combines TRBV13-3 with TRBJ2-2; 8 bases align to TRBD1. The clonotype was recovered from a C3H/HeJ mouse with alopecia areata. For the strain, the MHC haplotype given is H2-k. Material for sequencing was lesional skin. The part of the CDR3 DNA that was read is TGTGCCAGCAGTCCGGGACAGGCCTACACCGGG. Translation: CASSPGQAYTG. The whole CDR3 sequence reads CASSPGQAYTGQLYF.